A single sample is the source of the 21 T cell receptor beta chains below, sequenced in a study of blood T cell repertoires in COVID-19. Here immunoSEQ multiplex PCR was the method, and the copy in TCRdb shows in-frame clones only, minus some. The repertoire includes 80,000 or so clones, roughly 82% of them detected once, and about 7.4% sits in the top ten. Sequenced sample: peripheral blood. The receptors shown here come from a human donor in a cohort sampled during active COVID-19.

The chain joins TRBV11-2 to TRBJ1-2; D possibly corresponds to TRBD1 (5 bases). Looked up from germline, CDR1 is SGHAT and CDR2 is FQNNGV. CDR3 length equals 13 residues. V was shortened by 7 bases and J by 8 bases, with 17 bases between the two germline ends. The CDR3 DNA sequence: TGTGCCAGCAAACAGGACCCTGCGGGGGGCTACACCTTC. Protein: CASKQDPAGGYTF.

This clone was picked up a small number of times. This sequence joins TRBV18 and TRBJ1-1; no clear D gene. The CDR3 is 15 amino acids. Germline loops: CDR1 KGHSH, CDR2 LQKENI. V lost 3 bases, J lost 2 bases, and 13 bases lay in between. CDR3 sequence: CASSPSGDRNTEAFF. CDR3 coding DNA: TGTGCCAGCTCACCTAGCGGAGACCGCAACACTGAAGCTTTCTTT.

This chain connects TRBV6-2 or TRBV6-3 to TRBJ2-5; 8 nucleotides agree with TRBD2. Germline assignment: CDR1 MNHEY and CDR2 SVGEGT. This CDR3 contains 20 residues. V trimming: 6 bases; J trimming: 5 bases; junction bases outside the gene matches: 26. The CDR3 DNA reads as TGTGCCAGCAGCTATTTATCCGGGGCGGGGGGCCCTGGTGGTGCTGAGACCCAGTACTTC. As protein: CASSYLSGAGGPGGAETQYF.

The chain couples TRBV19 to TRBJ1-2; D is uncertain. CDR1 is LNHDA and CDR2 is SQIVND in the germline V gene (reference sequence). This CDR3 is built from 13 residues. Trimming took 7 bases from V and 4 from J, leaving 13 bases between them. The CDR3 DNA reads TGTGCCAGTACCCCCGTGGCGGGCTATGGCTACACCTTC. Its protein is CASTPVAGYGYTF. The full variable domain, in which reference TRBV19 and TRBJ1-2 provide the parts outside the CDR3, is DGGITQSPKYLFRKEGQNVTLSCEQNLNHDAMYWYRQDPGQGLRLIYYSQIVNDFQKGDIAEGYSVSREKKESFPLTVTSAQKNPTAFYLCASTPVAGYGYTFGSGTRLTVV.

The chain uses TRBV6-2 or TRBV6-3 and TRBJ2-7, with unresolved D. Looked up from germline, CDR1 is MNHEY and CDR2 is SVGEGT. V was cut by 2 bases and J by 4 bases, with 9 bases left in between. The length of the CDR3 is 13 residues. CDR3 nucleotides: TGTGCCAGCAGTTACCACAGTCGTTACGAGCAGTACTTC. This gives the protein CASSYHSRYEQYF.

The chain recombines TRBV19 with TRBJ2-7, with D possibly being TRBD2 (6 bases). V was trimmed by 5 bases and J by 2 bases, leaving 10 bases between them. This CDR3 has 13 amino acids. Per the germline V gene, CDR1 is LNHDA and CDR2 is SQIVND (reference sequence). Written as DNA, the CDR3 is TGTGCCAGTAGTTTGGGAGGACCCTACGAGCAGTACTTC. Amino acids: CASSLGGPYEQYF.

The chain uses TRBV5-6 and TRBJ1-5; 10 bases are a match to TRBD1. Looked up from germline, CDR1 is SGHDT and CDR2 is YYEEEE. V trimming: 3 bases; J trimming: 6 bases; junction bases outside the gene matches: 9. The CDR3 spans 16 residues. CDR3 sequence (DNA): TGTGCCAGCAGCTCGAGGGACAGGGGCCGACGTCAGCCCCAGCATTTT. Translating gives CASSSRDRGRRQPQHF.

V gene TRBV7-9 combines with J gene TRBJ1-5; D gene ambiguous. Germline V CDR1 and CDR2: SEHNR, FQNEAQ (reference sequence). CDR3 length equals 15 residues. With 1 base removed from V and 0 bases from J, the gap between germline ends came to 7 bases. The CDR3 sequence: CASSLVGDSNQPQHF. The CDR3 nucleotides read TGTGCCAGCAGCTTAGTGGGAGATAGCAATCAGCCCCAGCATTTT.

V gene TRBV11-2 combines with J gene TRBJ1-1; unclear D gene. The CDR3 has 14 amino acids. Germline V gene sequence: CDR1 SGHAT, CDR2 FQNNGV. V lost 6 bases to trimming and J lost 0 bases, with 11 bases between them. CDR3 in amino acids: CASRSLSLNTEAFF. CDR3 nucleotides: TGTGCCAGCAGAAGCTTATCACTGAACACTGAAGCTTTCTTT.

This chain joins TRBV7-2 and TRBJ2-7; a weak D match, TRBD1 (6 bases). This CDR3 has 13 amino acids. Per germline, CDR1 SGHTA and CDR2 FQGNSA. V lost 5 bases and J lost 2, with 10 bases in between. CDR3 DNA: TGTGCCAGCAGCCTAGACAGGACCTACGAGCAGTACTTC. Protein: CASSLDRTYEQYF.

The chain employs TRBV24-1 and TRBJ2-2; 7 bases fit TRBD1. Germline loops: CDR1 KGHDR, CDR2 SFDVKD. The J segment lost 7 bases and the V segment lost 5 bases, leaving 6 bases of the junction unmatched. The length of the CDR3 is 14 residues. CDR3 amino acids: CATSAKGAGGELFF. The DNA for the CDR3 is TGTGCCACCAGTGCCAAGGGGGCGGGCGGGGAGCTGTTTTTT.

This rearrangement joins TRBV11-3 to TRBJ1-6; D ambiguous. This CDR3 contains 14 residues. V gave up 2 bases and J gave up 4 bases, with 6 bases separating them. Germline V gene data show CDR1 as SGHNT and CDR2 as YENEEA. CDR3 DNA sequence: TGTGCCAGCAGCTTATCGGGTTATAATTCACCCCTCCACTTT. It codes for CASSLSGYNSPLHF.

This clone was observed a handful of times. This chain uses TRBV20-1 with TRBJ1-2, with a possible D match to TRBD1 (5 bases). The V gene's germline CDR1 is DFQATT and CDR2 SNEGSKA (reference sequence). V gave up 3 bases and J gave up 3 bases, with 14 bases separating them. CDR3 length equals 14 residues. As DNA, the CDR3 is TGCAGTGCTAGTCGTGCCAGGGTTGACTATGGCTACACCTTC. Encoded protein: CSASRARVDYGYTF.

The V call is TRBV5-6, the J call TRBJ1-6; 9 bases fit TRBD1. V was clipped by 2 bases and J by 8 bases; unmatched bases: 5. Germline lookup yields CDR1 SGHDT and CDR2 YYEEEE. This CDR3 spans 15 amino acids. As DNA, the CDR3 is TGTGCCAGCAGCTTTTGGGACAGGGTTGATTCACCCCTCCACTTT. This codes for CASSFWDRVDSPLHF.

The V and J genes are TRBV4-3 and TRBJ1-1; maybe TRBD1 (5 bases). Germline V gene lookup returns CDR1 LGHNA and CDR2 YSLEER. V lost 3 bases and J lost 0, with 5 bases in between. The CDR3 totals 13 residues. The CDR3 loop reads CASSQTVNTEAFF. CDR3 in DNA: TGCGCCAGCAGCCAGACAGTGAACACTGAAGCTTTCTTT.

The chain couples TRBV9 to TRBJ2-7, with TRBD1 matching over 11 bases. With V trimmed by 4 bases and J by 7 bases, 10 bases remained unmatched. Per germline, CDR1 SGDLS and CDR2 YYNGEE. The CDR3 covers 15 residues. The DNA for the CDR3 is TGTGCCAGCAGCACCTCAGGACAGGGGGCGGAGGAGCAGTACTTC. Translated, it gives CASSTSGQGAEEQYF.

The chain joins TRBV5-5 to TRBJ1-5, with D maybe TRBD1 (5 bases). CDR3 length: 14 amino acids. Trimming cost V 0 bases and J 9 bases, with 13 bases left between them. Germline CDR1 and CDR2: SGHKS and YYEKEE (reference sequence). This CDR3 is CASSLVQVLMPQHF. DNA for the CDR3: TGTGCCAGCAGCTTGGTACAGGTCCTGATGCCCCAGCATTTT.

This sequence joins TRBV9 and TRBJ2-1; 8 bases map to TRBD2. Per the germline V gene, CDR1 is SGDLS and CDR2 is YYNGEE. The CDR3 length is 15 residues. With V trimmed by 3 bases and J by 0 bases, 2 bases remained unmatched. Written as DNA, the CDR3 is TGTGCCAGCAGCGAGCGGGGGTTCTCCTACAATGAGCAGTTCTTC. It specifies CASSERGFSYNEQFF.

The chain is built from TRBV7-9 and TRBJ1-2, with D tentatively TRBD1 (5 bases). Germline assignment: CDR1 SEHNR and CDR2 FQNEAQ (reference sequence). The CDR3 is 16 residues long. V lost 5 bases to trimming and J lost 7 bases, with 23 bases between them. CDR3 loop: CASSPHSQGAGSGYTF. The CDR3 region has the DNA TGTGCCAGCAGCCCACACAGCCAGGGCGCAGGCAGTGGCTACACCTTC.

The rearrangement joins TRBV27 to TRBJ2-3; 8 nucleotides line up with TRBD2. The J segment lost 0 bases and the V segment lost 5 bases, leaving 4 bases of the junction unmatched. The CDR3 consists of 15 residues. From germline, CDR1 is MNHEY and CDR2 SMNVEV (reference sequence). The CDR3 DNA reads TGTGCCAGCAGTGATAGCGGGGCTAGCACAGATACGCAGTATTTT. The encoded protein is CASSDSGASTDTQYF.

CDR3 protein: CARRTGAANEKLFF. CDR3 sequence (DNA): TGTGCCAGAAGGACAGGGGCGGCTAATGAAAAACTGTTTTTT. The chain combines TRBV7-5 with TRBJ1-4; the table's D call, TRBD1, has no DNA check behind it. TRBV7-5 is listed as a pseudogene. CDR3 length equals 14 residues.